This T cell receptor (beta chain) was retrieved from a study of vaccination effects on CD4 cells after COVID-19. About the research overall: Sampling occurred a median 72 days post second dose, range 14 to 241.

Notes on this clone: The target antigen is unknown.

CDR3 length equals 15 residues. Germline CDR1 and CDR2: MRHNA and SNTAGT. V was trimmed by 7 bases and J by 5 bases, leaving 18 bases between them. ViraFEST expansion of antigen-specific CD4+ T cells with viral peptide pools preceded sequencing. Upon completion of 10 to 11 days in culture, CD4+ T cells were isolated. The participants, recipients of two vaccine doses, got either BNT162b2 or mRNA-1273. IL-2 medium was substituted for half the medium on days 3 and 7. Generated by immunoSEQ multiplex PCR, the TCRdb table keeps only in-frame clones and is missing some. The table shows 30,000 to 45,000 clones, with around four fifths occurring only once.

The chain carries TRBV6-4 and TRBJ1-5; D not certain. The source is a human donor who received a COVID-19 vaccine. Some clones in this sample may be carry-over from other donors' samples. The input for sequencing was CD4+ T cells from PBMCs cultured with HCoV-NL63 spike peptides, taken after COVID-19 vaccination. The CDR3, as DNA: TGTGCCAGCATTACGGAGACGGAAAAAGATCAGCCCCAGCATTTT. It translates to CASITETEKDQPQHF.